Given below is one T cell receptor beta chain in context. The antigen remains unidentified. This entry comes from a study of shared clonotypes between healthy human individuals. As for the study in general: Each donor's CD8 memory used one plate, CD8 naive two, each CD4 subset three.

Germline trimming cut 9 bases from V and 2 bases from J; bases unmatched to any gene: 8. Per germline, CDR1 MNHNS and CDR2 SASEGT. The CDR3 totals 14 residues. TCRdb's copy holds only in-frame clones and misses some; the assay was immunoSEQ multiplex PCR. The profile shows 2 million to 3 million clones, approximately 93% of them singletons. Points from the study as a whole: It was expected that sequencing depth would affect clonotype sharing among donors.

This chain uses TRBV6-1 with TRBJ2-7; TRBD1 aligns across 9 bases. This TCR came from a man aged 18 to 30 in good health. Some clones in this sample may be carry-over from other donors' samples. The sequencing input was naive CD4+ T cells from PBMCs. Subset defined: CD45RA+ positively selected. CDR3 sequence: CASYTGGAPYEQYF. CDR3 DNA: TGTGCCAGTTATACAGGGGGCGCCCCCTACGAGCAGTACTTC.